Listed here is a single TCR beta chain. Its antigen is as yet unknown. According to the study, genomic DNA was the template for TCR beta VDJ and CDR3 profiling. TCRdb analysed the reads with MiXCR anew, one entry per CDR3 protein. The data contain a few hundred thousand distinct CDR3 sequences, approximately 86% of them singletons. This entry is derived from a study of CD8+CD57+ T cells in acquired aplastic anemia. Turning to the study itself: Sorting CD4+ and CD8+ cells gave DNA averaging around 3 ug. Findings and limits, study-wide: Comparison of patients with controls identified approximately 28 shared CD8+ CDR3 sequences. Statistical testing detected no significant gap in CD8+ Simpson's diversity between patients and controls.

Only patients with CD8+CD57+ cell expansion on flow cytometry were chosen for sequencing. All patients were therapy-naive when blood was sampled. Germline CDR1 LNHNV, CDR2 YYDKDF (reference sequence). V shed 11 bases and J shed 3 bases, with 18 bases lying between them. The CDR3 has 14 amino acids. The V gene is TRBV15, the J gene TRBJ2-3; no definite D call. The source material was sorted CD4+, CD8+, or CD8+CD57+ T cells (not recorded which) from PBMCs. This clonotype originated in a human donor with aplastic anemia. CDR3 amino acids: CAAGRATKTDTQYF. In DNA form, the CDR3 reads TGTGCCGCCGGACGGGCGACAAAGACAGATACGCAGTATTTT. The full variable domain, rest sourced from reference TRBV15 and TRBJ2-3, is DAMVIQNPRYQVTQFGKPVTLSCSQTLNHNVMYWYQQKSSQAPKLLFHYYDKDFNNEADTPDNFQSRRPNTSFCFLDIRSPGLGDTAMYLCAAGRATKTDTQYFGPGTRLTVL.